The 7 T cell receptor beta chains reported below all come from one sample, sequenced in a study of shared clonotypes between healthy human individuals. Produced via immunoSEQ multiplex PCR; TCRdb's table is partial and in-frame only. The table shows over 2 million clones, with approximately 94% occurring only once. Naive CD8 isolation took CD45RO-negative cells positively selected for CCR7 and excluded terminally differentiated effector memory CD45RA+ cells. The sequenced sample consisted of naive CD8+ T cells sorted from blood. The receptors were gathered from a man between 18 and 35 years old in good health.

CDR3 in DNA: TGTGCCAGCACCGAAGTGGACAATCAGCCCCAGCATTTT. Translation: CASTEVDNQPQHF. The rearrangement uses TRBV2 and TRBJ1-5, with no clear D. V was pared by 7 bases and J by 3 bases, with 10 bases between. The CDR3 runs to 13 residues. CDR1 and CDR2 (germline): SNHLY, FYNNEI.

V and J are TRBV5-1 and TRBJ2-3, with a tentative D call TRBD1 (6 bases). Germline values: CDR1 SGHRS, CDR2 YFSETQ. The V end was cut by 3 bases, the J end by 2 bases, with 13 bases between. The CDR3 spans 15 residues. The CDR3 DNA reads as TGCGCCAGCAGCTCCACAGGGTATGACACAGATACGCAGTATTTT. Translating gives CASSSTGYDTDTQYF.

The rearrangement links TRBV9 to TRBJ2-3; 7 bases map to TRBD2. The CDR3 loop spans 15 amino acids. Germline values: CDR1 SGDLS, CDR2 YYNGEE. J lost 1 base, V lost 3 bases, and 5 bases had no gene match. The CDR3 DNA reads TGTGCCAGCAGCGGGGTGGCGGGGGGCACAGATACGCAGTATTTT. Translating it yields CASSGVAGGTDTQYF. Full variable domain (missing parts from reference TRBV9 and TRBJ2-3): DSGVTQTPKHLITATGQRVTLRCSPRSGDLSVYWYQQSLDQGLQFLIQYYNGEERAKGNILERFSAQQFPDLHSELNLSSLELGDSALYFCASSGVAGGTDTQYFGPGTRLTVL.

The chain couples TRBV7-6 to TRBJ2-7; D might be TRBD1 or TRBD2, each matching 5 bases. Looked up from germline, CDR1 is SGHVS and CDR2 is FNYEAQ. This CDR3 region has 14 residues. Trimming took 5 bases from V and 2 from J, leaving 13 bases between them. The CDR3 here is CASSNLGAPYEQYF. CDR3 nucleotides: TGTGCCAGCAGCAATCTCGGGGCACCCTACGAGCAGTACTTC. The variable domain in full, with the rest retrieved from reference TRBV7-6 and TRBJ2-7, is GAGVSQSPRYKVTKRGQDVALRCDPISGHVSLYWYRQALGQGPEFLTYFNYEAQQDKSGLPNDRFSAERPEGSISTLTIQRTEQRDSAMYRCASSNLGAPYEQYFGPGTRLTVT.

The chain is built from TRBV23-1 and TRBJ2-7, with 7 bases that match TRBD1. TRBV23-1 is assigned to the ORF class and has an uncertain function. V lost 8 bases to trimming and J lost 4 bases; unmatched junction nucleotides: 11. This CDR3 has 14 residues. The CDR3: CASGPPGQTYEQYF. In DNA form, the CDR3 reads TGCGCCAGCGGACCCCCGGGACAGACTTACGAGCAGTACTTC.

This chain links TRBV27 with TRBJ2-5; maybe TRBD2 (6 bases). V lost 10 bases and J 0 bases, leaving 27 bases between the germline ends. The germline gives CDR1 MNHEY, CDR2 SMNVEV (reference sequence). CDR3 length equals 18 residues. CDR3 sequence: CATQHPVTGTQYQETQYF. In DNA form, the CDR3 reads TGTGCCACCCAGCACCCCGTCACCGGGACTCAGTACCAAGAGACCCAGTACTTC.

The chain couples TRBV5-4 to TRBJ2-1, with 14 bases lining up with TRBD2. Unmatched junction bases numbered 5, after V lost 5 bases and J lost 4 bases. Germline V lookup: CDR1 SGHNT, CDR2 YYREEE (reference sequence). The CDR3 is 16 amino acids. DNA of the CDR3: TGTGCCAGCAGTCCGGGACTAGCGGGGGAGTACAATGAGCAGTTCTTC. Translation: CASSPGLAGEYNEQFF.